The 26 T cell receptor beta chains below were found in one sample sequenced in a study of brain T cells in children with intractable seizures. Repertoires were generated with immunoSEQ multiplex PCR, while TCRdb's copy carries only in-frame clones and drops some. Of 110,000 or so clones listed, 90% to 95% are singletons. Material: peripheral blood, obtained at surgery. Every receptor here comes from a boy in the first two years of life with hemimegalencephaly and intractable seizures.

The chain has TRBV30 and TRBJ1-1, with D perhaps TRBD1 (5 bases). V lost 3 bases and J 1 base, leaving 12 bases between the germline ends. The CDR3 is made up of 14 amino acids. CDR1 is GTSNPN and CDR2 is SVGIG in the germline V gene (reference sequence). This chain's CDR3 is CAWSVGTSNTEAFF. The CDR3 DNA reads TGTGCCTGGAGCGTAGGGACTTCGAACACTGAAGCTTTCTTT.

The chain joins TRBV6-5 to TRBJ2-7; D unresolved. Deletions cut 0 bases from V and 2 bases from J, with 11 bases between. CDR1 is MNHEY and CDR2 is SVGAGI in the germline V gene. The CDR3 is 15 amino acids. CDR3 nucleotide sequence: TGTGCCAGCAGTTACTCGTCAAACAGCCCCTACGAGCAGTACTTC. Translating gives CASSYSSNSPYEQYF.

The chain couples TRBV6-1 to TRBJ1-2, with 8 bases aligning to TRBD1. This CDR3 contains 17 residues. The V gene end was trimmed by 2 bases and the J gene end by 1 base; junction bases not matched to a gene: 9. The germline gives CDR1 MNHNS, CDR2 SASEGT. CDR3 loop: CASSERRRGLSNYGYTF. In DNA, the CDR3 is TGTGCCAGCAGTGAACGGCGCAGGGGGCTAAGTAACTATGGCTACACCTTC.

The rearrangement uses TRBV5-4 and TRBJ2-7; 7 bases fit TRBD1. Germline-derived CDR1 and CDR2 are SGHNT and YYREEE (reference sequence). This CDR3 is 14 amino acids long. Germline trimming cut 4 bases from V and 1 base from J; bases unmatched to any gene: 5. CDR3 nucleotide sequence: TGTGCCAGCAGCGCTCAGGGGGTTTCCTACGAGCAGTACTTC. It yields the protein CASSAQGVSYEQYF.

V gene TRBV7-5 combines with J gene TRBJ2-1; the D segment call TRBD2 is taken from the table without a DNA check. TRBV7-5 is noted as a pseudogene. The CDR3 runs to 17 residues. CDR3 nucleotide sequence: TGTGCCAGAAGCTTATACGGCGGGAAGAGCTCCTACAATGAGCAGTTCTTC. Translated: CARSLYGGKSSYNEQFF.

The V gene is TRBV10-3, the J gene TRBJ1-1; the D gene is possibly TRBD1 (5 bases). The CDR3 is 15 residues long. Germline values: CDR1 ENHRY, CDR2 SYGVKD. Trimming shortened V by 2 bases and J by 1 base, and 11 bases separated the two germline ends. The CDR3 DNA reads TGTGCCATCAGTGAGCAGGGAATGGGGAACACTGAAGCTTTCTTT. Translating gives CAISEQGMGNTEAFF.

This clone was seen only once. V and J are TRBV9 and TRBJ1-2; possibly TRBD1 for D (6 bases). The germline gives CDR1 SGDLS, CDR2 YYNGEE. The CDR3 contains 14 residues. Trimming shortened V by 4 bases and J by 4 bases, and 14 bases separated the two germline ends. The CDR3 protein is CASSTPGTLYGYTF. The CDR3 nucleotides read TGTGCCAGCAGCACGCCCGGGACACTCTATGGCTACACCTTC.

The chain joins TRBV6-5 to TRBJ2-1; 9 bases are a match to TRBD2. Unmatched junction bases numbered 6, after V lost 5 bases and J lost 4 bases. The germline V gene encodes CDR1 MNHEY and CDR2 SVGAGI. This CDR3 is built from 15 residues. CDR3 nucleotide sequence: TGTGCCAGCAGTCGTAGCGGGAGTGGGTACAATGAGCAGTTCTTC. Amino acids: CASSRSGSGYNEQFF.

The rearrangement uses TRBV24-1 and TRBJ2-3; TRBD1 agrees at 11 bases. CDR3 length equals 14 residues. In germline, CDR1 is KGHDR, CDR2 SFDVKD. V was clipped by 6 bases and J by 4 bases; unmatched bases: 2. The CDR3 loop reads CATSLGQGADTQYF. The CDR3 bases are TGTGCCACCAGTTTGGGACAGGGGGCAGATACGCAGTATTTT.

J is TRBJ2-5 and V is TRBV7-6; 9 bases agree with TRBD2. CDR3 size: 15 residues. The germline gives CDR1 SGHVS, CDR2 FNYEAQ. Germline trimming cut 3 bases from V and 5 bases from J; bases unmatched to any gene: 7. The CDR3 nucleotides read TGTGCCAGCAGCTTTTTAGCGGGAGAGGGGGAGACCCAGTACTTC. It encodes CASSFLAGEGETQYF.

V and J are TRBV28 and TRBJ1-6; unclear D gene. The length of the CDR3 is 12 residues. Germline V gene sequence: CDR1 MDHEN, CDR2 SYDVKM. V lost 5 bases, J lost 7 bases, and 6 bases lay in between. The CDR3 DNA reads TGTGCCAGCAGTCTACAGAATTCACCCCTCCACTTT. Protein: CASSLQNSPLHF.

CDR3 DNA sequence: TGTGCCAGCAGCCAGACAGCGAACACTGAAGCTTTCTTT. This gives the protein CASSQTANTEAFF. The gene calls are TRBV6-5 and TRBJ1-1; D is possibly TRBD1 (5 bases). CDR1 MNHEY and CDR2 SVGAGI come from the germline V gene. This CDR3 is 13 amino acids long. With 6 bases removed from V and 1 base from J, the gap between germline ends came to 9 bases.

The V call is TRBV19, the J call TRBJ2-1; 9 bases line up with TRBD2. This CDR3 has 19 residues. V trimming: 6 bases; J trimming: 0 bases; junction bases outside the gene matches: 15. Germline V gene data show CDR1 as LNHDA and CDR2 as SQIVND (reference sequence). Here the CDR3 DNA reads TGTGCCAGTAGCAATGGGGGGAGGATAGCGGGAGCCTCCTACAATGAGCAGTTCTTC. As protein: CASSNGGRIAGASYNEQFF.

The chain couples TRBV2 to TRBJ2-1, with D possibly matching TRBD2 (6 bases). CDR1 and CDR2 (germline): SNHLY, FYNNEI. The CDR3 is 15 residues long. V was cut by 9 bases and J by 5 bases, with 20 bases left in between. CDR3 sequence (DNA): TGTGCCAGTACTACCGCGGCTAGCGAACACAATGAGCAGTTCTTC. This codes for CASTTAASEHNEQFF.

The CDR3 reads CASSQVGGRGEQYF. CDR3 in DNA: TGTGCCAGCAGCCAAGTTGGCGGCCGAGGCGAGCAGTACTTC. The chain uses TRBV4-2 and TRBJ2-7; D unresolved. CDR1 LGHNA and CDR2 YNFKEQ come from the germline V gene. Between the trimmed V and J ends, which lost 1 base and 6 bases, there was a span of 13 bases. This CDR3 comprises 14 residues.

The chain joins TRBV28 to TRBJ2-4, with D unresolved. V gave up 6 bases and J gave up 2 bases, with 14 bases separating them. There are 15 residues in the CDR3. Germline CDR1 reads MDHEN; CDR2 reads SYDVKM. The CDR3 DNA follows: TGTGCCAGCAGGCTAGGGTCGGAGACCAAAAACATTCAGTACTTC. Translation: CASRLGSETKNIQYF.

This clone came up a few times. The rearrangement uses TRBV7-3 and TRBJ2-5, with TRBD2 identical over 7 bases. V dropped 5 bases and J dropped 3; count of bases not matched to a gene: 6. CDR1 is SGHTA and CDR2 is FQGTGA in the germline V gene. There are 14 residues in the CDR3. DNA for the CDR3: TGTGCCAGCAGCCCTACCGGGACTAAAGAGACCCAGTACTTC. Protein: CASSPTGTKETQYF.

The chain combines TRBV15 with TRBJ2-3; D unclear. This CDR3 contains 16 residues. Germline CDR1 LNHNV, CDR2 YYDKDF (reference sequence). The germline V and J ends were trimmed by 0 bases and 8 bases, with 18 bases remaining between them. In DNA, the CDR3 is TGTGCCACCAGCAGAGACAGAGACAAGGCGGTCCGTACGCAGTATTTT. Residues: CATSRDRDKAVRTQYF.

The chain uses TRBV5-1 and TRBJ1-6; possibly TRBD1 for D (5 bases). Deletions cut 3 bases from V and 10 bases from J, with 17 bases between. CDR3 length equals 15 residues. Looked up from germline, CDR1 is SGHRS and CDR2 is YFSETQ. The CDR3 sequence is CASSSTGTRGSPLHF. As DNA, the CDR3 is TGCGCCAGCAGCTCCACCGGGACCCGGGGCTCACCCCTCCACTTT.

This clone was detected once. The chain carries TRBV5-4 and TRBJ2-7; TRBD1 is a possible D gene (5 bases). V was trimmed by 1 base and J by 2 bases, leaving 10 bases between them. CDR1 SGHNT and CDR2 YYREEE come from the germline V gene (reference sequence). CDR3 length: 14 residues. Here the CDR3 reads CASSLWGETYEQYF. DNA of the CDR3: TGTGCCAGCAGCTTGTGGGGCGAGACCTACGAGCAGTACTTC. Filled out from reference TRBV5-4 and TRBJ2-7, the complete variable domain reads ETGVTQSPTHLIKTRGQQVTLRCSSQSGHNTVSWYQQALGQGPQFIFQYYREEENGRGNFPPRFSGLQFPNYSSELNVNALELDDSALYLCASSLWGETYEQYFGPGTRLTVT.

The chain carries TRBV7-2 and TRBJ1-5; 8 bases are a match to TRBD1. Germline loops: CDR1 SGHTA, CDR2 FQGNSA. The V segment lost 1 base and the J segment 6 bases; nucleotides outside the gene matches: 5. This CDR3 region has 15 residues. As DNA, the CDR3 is TGTGCCAGCAGCTTAGGGCAGGGGGCGGGTCAGCCCCAGCATTTT. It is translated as CASSLGQGAGQPQHF.

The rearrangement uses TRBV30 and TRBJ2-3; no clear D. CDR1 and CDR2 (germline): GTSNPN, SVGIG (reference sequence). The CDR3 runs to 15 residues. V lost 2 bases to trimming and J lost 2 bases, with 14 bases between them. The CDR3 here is CAWSSVRKITDTQYF. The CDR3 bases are TGTGCCTGGAGTTCGGTCAGGAAAATCACAGATACGCAGTATTTT.

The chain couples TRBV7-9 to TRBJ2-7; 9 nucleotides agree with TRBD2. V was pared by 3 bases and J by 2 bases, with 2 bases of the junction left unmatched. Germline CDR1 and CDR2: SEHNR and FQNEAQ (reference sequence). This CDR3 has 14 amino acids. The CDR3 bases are TGTGCCAGCAGCTTCAGCGGGAGGACCTACGAGCAGTACTTC. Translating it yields CASSFSGRTYEQYF.

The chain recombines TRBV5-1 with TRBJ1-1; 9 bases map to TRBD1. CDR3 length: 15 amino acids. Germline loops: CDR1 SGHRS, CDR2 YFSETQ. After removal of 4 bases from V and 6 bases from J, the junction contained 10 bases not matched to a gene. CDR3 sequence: CASSIPTGGDSEAFF. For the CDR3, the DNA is TGCGCCAGCAGCATCCCGACAGGGGGGGATTCTGAAGCTTTCTTT.

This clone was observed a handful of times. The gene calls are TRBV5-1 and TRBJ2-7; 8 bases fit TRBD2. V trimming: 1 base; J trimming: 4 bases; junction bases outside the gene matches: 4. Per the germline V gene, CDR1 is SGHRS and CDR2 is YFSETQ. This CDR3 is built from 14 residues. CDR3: CASSLREGPYEQYF. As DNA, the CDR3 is TGCGCCAGCAGCTTGCGGGAGGGCCCATACGAGCAGTACTTC.

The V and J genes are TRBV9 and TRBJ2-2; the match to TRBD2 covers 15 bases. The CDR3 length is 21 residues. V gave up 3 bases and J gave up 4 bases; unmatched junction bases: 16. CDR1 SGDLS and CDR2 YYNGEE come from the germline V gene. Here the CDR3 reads CASSGRGLAGGALHFTGELFF. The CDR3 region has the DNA TGTGCCAGCAGCGGGAGGGGACTAGCGGGAGGAGCCCTCCACTTCACCGGGGAGCTGTTTTTT.